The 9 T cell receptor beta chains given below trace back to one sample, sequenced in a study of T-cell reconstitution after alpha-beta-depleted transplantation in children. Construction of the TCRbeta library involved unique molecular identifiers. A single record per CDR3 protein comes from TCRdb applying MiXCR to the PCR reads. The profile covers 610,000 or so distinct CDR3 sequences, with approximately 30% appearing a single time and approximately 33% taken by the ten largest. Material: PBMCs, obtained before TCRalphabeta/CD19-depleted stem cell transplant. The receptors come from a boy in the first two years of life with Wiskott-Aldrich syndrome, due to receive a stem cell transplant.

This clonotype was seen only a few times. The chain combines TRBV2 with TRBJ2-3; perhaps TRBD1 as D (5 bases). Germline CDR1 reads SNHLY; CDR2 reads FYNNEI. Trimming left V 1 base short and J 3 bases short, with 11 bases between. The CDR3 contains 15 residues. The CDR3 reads CASSEEGIGTDTQYF. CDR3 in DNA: TGTGCCAGCAGTGAAGAGGGGATTGGGACAGATACGCAGTATTTT.

The CDR3 DNA is TGTGCCAGCAGCCAAGGGCCGGGAATAGGCACCGGGGAGCTGTTTTTT. It translates to CASSQGPGIGTGELFF. The chain couples TRBV14 to TRBJ2-2; D is perhaps TRBD2 (5 bases). This CDR3 is built from 16 residues. V lost 1 base to trimming and J lost 4 bases, with 13 bases between them. Germline V lookup: CDR1 SGHDN, CDR2 FVKESK.

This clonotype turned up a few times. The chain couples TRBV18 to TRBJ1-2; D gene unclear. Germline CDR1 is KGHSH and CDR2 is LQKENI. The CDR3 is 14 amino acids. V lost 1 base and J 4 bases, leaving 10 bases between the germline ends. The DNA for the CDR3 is TGTGCCAGCTCACCACAAAATGCGCCCTATGGCTACACCTTC. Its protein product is CASSPQNAPYGYTF.

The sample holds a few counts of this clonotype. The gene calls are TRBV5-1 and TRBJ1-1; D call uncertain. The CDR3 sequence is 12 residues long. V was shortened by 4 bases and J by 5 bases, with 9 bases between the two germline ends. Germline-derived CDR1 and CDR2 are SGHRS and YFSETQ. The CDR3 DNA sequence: TGCGCCAGCAGCCCTCTGGGAACTGAAGCTTTCTTT. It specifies CASSPLGTEAFF.

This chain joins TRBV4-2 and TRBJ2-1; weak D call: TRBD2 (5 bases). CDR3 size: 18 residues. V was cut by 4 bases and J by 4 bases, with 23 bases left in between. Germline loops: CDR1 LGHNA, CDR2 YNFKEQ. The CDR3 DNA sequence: TGTGCCAGCAGCCTTTTGTTGGCGGGCCCAGCCATTTACAATGAGCAGTTCTTC. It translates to CASSLLLAGPAIYNEQFF.

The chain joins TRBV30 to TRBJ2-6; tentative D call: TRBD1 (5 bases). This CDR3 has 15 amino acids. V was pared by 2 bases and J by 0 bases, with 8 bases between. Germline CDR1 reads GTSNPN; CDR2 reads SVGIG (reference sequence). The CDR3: CAWSPGYSGANVLTF. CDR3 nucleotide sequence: TGTGCCTGGAGTCCAGGGTACTCTGGGGCCAACGTCCTGACTTTC.

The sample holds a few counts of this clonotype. The CDR3 protein is CSVHTGEVKQYF. CDR3 bases: TGCAGCGTTCACACGGGGGAGGTTAAGCAGTACTTC. The chain uses TRBV29-1 and TRBJ2-7, with D possibly being TRBD2 (6 bases). Trimming cost V 5 bases and J 8 bases, with 16 bases left between them. The CDR3 consists of 12 residues. Germline V gene data show CDR1 as SQVTM and CDR2 as ANQGSEA.

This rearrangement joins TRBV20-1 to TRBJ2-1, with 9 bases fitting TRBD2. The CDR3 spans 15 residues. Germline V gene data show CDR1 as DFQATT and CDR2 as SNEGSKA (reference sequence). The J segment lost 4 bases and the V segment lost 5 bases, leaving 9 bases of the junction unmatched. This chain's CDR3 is CSAPPTSGVYNEQFF. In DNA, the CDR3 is TGCAGTGCTCCCCCGACTAGCGGAGTATACAATGAGCAGTTCTTC.

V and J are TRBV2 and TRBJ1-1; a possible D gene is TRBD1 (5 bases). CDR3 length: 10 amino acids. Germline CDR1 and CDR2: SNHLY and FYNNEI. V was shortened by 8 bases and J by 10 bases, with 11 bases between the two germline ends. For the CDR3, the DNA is TGTGCCAGCGGGGGAAGAGGAGCTTTCTTT. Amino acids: CASGGRGAFF. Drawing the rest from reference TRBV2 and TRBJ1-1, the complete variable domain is EPEVTQTPSHQVTQMGQEVILRCVPISNHLYFYWYRQILGQKVEFLVSFYNNEISEKSEIFDDQFSVERPDGSNFTLKIRSTKLEDSAMYFCASGGRGAFFGQGTRLTVV.